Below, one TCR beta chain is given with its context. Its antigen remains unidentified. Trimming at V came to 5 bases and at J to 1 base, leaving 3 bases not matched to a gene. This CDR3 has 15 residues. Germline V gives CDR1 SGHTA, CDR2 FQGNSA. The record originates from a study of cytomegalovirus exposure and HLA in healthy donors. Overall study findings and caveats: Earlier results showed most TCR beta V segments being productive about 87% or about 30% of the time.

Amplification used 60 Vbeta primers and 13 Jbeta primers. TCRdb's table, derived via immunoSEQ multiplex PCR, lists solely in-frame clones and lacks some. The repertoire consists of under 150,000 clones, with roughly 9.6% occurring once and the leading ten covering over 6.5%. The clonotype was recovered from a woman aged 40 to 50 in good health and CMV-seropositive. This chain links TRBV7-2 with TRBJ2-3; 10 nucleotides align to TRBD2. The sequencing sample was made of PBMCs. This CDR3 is CASSLLAGGTDTQYF. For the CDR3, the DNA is TGTGCCAGCAGCCTGCTAGCGGGGGGCACAGATACGCAGTATTTT.